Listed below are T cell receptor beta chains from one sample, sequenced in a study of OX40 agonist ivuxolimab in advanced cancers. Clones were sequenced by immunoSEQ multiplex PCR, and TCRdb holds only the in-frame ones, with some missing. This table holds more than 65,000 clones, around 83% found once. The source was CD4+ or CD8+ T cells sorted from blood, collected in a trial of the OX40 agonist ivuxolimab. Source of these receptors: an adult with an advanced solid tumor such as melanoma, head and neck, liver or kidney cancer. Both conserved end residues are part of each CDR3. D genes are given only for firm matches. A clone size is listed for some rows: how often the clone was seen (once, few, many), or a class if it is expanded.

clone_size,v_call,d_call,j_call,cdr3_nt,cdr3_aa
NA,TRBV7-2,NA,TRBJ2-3,TGTGCCAGCAGCTTAGGGGCTAGTGCAGATACGCAGTATTTT,CASSLGASADTQYF
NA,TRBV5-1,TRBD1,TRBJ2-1,TGCGCCAGCAGCTTGGGCGGACAGGGGGCGCAGGAGCAGTTCTTC,CASSLGGQGAQEQFF
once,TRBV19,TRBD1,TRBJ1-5,TGTGCCAGTAGTCGGACAGGGGACAATCAGCCCCAGCATTTT,CASSRTGDNQPQHF
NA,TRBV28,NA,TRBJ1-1,TGTGCCAGCAGTTTACGGCAGGGCGTGAACACTGAAGCTTTCTTT,CASSLRQGVNTEAFF
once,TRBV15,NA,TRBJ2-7,TGTGCCACCAGCACAAACTACGAGCAGTACTTC,CATSTNYEQYF
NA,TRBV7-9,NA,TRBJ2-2,TGTGCCAGCAGCCCCGGGAGTTTTAGTACGACCGGGGAGCTGTTTTTT,CASSPGSFSTTGELFF
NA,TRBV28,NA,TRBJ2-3,TGTGCCTTTCGGGATATCAGTGGTACGCAGTATTTT,CAFRDISGTQYF
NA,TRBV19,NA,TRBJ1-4,TGTGCCAGTAGTATCGCGCAGGGGACTAATGAAAAACTGTTTTTT,CASSIAQGTNEKLFF
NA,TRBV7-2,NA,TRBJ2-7,TGTGCCAGCAGCTTAGTGGGGGGTTCCTCCTACGAGCAGTACTTC,CASSLVGGSSYEQYF
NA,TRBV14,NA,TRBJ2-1,TGTGCCAGCAGCCAAGAACGTACGGGATCAGGATTCTTC,CASSQERTGSGFF
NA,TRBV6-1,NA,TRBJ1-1,TGTGCCACCCAAACTTCACAGGCAAAAACTGAAGCTTTCTTT,CATQTSQAKTEAFF
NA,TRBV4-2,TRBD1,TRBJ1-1,TGTGCCAGCAGTGGGACAGGACTCACTGAAGCTTTCTTT,CASSGTGLTEAFF
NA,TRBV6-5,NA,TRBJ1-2,TGTGCCAGCAGTTACACTCAGGGTCCCTATGGCTACACCTTC,CASSYTQGPYGYTF
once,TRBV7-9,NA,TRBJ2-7,TGTGCCAGCAGCTTAGGGGCTACATGGACCTACGAGCAGTACTTC,CASSLGATWTYEQYF
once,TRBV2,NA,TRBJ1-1,TGTGCCAGCAGCGACTTAAGGGGTAAGGGAGCTTTCTTT,CASSDLRGKGAFF
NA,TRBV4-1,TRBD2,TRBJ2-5,TGCGCCAGCAGCCAAGCGATCGGTTTGCGGGAGATAGGGGAGACCCAGTACTTC,CASSQAIGLREIGETQYF
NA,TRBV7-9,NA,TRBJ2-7,TGTGCCAGCAGCCGCGACACCTACGAGCAGTACTTC,CASSRDTYEQYF
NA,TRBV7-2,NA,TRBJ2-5,TGTGCCAGCAGCTCCAGGGGAGGCCTGTACCAAGAGACCCAGTACTTC,CASSSRGGLYQETQYF
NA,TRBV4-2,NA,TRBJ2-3,TGTGCCAGCAGCCTGGGGGCGTCTTACACAGATACGCAGTATTTT,CASSLGASYTDTQYF
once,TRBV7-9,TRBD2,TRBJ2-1,TGTGCTAGCAGCCCACGGGAGGGGAGTGAGCAGTTCTTC,CASSPREGSEQFF
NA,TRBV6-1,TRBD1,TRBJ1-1,TGTGCCAGCAGTGAAATAGGGGGCCAGACTGAAGCTTTCTTT,CASSEIGGQTEAFF
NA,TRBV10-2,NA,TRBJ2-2,TGCGCCAGCAGTGACGTGAACACCGGGGAGCTGTTTTTT,CASSDVNTGELFF
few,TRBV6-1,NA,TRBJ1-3,TGTGCCAGCTCCCTGAGGCTGGACACCATATATTTT,CASSLRLDTIYF
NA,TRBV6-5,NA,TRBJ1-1,TGTGCCAGCAGTTACTCGACAGCCGCCAGGGAAGCTTTCTTT,CASSYSTAAREAFF
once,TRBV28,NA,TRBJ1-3,TGTGCCAGCAGTTGGGGCGCTGGAAACACCATATATTTT,CASSWGAGNTIYF